Presented here are 2 T cell receptor beta chains from one specimen sequenced in a study of blood T cell repertoires in COVID-19. Profiled with immunoSEQ multiplex PCR; TCRdb holds only in-frame clones, not every one. The sample includes some 180,000 clones, around 83% of them seen just once. Source material: peripheral blood. The receptors derive from a human donor in a cohort sampled during active COVID-19.

This chain uses TRBV12-2 with TRBJ2-7; the table assigns TRBD2, which was not confirmed against the DNA. TRBV12-2 is tagged as a pseudogene. The CDR3 runs 15 residues. The CDR3 nucleotides are TGTGCAAGTCGCTGGTGCTGGACTACGACCTACGAGCAGTACTTC. This translates into CASRWCWTTTYEQYF.

The V gene is TRBV4-1, the J gene TRBJ2-2, with 10 bases identical to TRBD2. The CDR3 extends over 17 amino acids. Trimming took 1 base from V and 3 from J; bases not matched to a gene: 5. From germline, CDR1 is MGHRA and CDR2 YSYEKL. This CDR3 is CASSQGVLAGDTGELFF. The DNA for the CDR3 is TGCGCCAGCAGCCAAGGGGTCCTAGCGGGGGACACCGGGGAGCTGTTTTTT.